This T cell receptor beta chain was profiled in a study of CD8+CD57+ T cells in acquired aplastic anemia. Profiling that covered TCR beta VDJ and CDR3 relied on genomic DNA as its template. One entry per CDR3 protein results from TCRdb running MiXCR on the reads. The profile shows around 120,000 distinct CDR3 sequences, about two fifths of them singletons. The junction had 7 bases not matched to a gene; V was cut back by 5 bases and J by 4 bases. Germline lookup yields CDR1 GTSNPN and CDR2 SVGIG (reference sequence). CDR3 size: 14 residues. This clonotype came up a few times. Sequencing was done on patients that had shown CD8+CD57+ cell expansion by flow cytometry.

The source is a human donor with aplastic anemia. The V and J genes are TRBV30 and TRBJ2-1, with 8 bases lining up with TRBD1. The material sequenced was sorted CD4+, CD8+, or CD8+CD57+ T cells (not recorded which) from PBMCs. The CDR3 loop is CAWLGDRTYNEQFF. CDR3 sequence (DNA): TGTGCCTGGTTAGGGGACAGGACTTACAATGAGCAGTTCTTC. Full variable domain (missing parts from reference TRBV30 and TRBJ2-1): SQTIHQWPATLVQPVGSPLSLECTVEGTSNPNLYWYRQAAGRGLQLLFYSVGIGQISSEVPQNLSASRPQDRQFILSSKKLLLSDSGFYLCAWLGDRTYNEQFFGPGTRLTVL.